This T cell receptor beta chain was sequenced in a study of cytomegalovirus exposure and HLA in healthy donors (dated by TCRdb to 2016 to 2017). Regarding the complete study: In an earlier analysis of 587 of the donors, 250 to 300 Gb of sequence data and 100 million or so unique TCR beta sequences from 150 million to 200 million T cells were reported. The study used immunosequencing to profile the T cell repertoires of around 600 subjects and linked those repertoires to cytomegalovirus serostatus. Of the approximately 400 genotyped donors, roughly 80% fell in the genetic ancestry cluster associated with self-reported Caucasian donors. To decide whether each TCR beta V gene segment behaved as functional or pseudogenic, an earlier analysis of over 500 of the donors relied on high-throughput TCR beta sequencing. Among 300 to 500 genotyped donors of the cohort, an average of roughly 230,000 unique TCR beta nucleotide sequences was sequenced per donor, of which about 18% were non-productive. About 5 DR-DQ haplotypes were handled as single units for association and clustering, since linkage in the cohort was strong. The study was designed to test whether signatures of past pathogen exposure could be identified by cataloging public T cell receptors. A later genetic analysis used genome-wide SNP genotypes for 398 of the 666 donors, treating that subset as a discovery cohort. Every discovery cohort repertoire had been produced on one sequencing platform. Donor age, sex, ethnicity and CMV serostatus were compiled alongside the repertoire data. The later analysis used no new phenotypic data to find candidate immune exposures, relying instead on TCR beta sequences and their occurrence across donors. High-throughput TCR immunosequencing, statistical association of individual TCRs with disease status, and machine learning were combined to predict cytomegalovirus infection status. About 300 gigabases of sequencing data and approximately 92 million unique TCR sequences made up an early release that covered some 640 HLA-typed donors. The number of donors typed differed by locus, with 629-630 for A, B, C, DRB1 and DQB1, 522 for DQA1, approximately 580 for DPA1, and roughly 450 for DPB1. In a later analysis, previously published TCR beta repertoires from 550 to 750 donors were re-analyzed and high-resolution HLA genotyping was added so that TCR occurrence patterns could be studied. Besides the first cohort of around 670 subjects, a separate validation cohort made up of 120 different subjects was used. HLA typing covered class I and class II loci at four-digit resolution. Broader findings and caveats from the paper: The only immune exposure information available for the cohort was CMV serostatus. Because counts were too low, roughly 16 rarely observed V segments, including chromosome 9 orphons, were left out of the earlier analysis of 587 of the donors. V-gene and J-gene trimming of TCR beta chains was associated with a missense DCLRE1C variant in a later genetic analysis, and the association was replicated in an independent cohort. Cytomegalovirus status was reported to be diagnosed by the classifier with high specificity and sensitivity in both the original and validation cohorts. Only TCR beta chains were sequenced in this cohort, and the absence of alpha or paired-chain data limited detectable features. A total of some 180 TCR beta chains were listed by the study as associated with cytomegalovirus. Some IMGT-functional V segments, including TRBV6-2 and TRBV6-3, could not be distinguished by the 87-base-pair reads and were therefore excluded. Linkage disequilibrium might explain the correlated functional status among segregating V segments, but an unknown experimental factor could not be excluded. Roughly uniform sequencing depth across donors was assumed in presence/absence analyses, although this assumption may not hold. Assigning TCR associations to individual alleles was difficult when HLA alleles, especially DR and DQ, strongly co-occurred. According to a later analysis, most CMV-associated TCR beta chains appeared to be HLA-restricted, and the HLA associations seemed to be driven largely by CMV exposure. An earlier analysis of around 600 of the donors showed that most TCR beta V segments appeared in productive rearrangements either about 90% or about 30% of the time, which broadly matched IMGT annotations. A cluster of highly shared sequence variants was judged likely to represent a technical artifact of the sequencing pipeline. It was suggested by the authors that the approach could potentially be generalized to other disease states and immunological phenotypes. In vitro tests confirmed that a few of the cytomegalovirus-associated TCR beta chains recognize cytomegalovirus antigens. In a later analysis, the rate of TCR association differed among HLA loci, with DRB1 alleles having the most associated TCRs and HLA-C alleles having the fewest. A later analysis reported that several top co-occurrence clusters appeared linked to parvovirus B19, influenza, CMV and Epstein-Barr virus. Because HLA typing was unavailable for some donors at each locus, only the typed subset was used in association tests. A further reported finding was that TCR beta sequences accurately predicted the HLA-A and HLA-B alleles for most subjects in the first cohort. Specific HLA alleles were associated with 15,000 to 20,000 TCR beta sequences at a false discovery rate of 0.05 in a later analysis. In a later genetic analysis, fewer N-insertions in productive TCRs were reported among donors in an Asian-associated ancestry cluster than the approximately 630-donor mean. In a later analysis, HLA-associated TCR beta chains were found to be more clonally expanded and to have lower generation probabilities than equally common non-associated chains. Across donors, most TCR sequences were observed very rarely, whereas some public TCRs were present in many individuals.

To prepare the library, the immunoSEQ multiplex PCR assay was applied. The multiplex PCR relied on a mix of 60 forward primers for TCR Vbeta segments and 13 reverse primers for TCR Jbeta segments. The CDR3 region of rearranged TCR beta genes was amplified from genomic DNA by a multiplex PCR assay. The amplified TCR beta libraries were sequenced on the Illumina HiSeq System as 87-base-pair reads. In the source study's methods: A later analysis counted about 80 million unique TCR beta chains across the 690 or so repertoires, and about 10 million of these chains were shared by at least two donors. To remove PCR and sequencing errors, raw reads were error-corrected and collapsed into unique sequences using a nearest-neighbor algorithm that merged closely related sequences. CDR3 sequences were aligned to IMGT reference sequences to assign V, D and J gene segments. For a sequence to be retained, at least a six-nucleotide match to both a V gene segment and a J gene segment was required. Rearrangements were called productive when the CDR3 lacked stop codons and stayed in frame with V and J; all others were non-productive. Following IMGT convention, CDR3 was defined as the stretch from the second conserved V-encoded cysteine up to the conserved J-encoded phenylalanine. The earlier analysis of more than 450 of the donors excluded sequences that lacked an unambiguous match to a single V gene segment. In an earlier analysis of several hundred of the donors, a V segment was called functional when productive rearrangements were above 56.7%, and segregating when the standard deviation between donors exceeded 5%. A statistical classification framework was developed to diagnose cytomegalovirus status using the catalog of TCR beta chain sequences. In a later analysis, TCR nucleotide sequences were compared against IMGT/GENE-DB human TR gene sequences so that V and J genes could be assigned. Using the TCRdist pipeline, a later analysis assigned CDR3 sequences along with most-parsimonious VDJ recombination scenarios. In a later analysis, each TCR beta chain was defined by its CDR3 amino acid sequence together with its V-gene family, and reads without a unique V-gene family were excluded. To address suspected cross-contamination and a sequencing artifact, a later analysis removed a few hundred highly shared, low-generation-probability nucleotide sequences. A later analysis calculated a clonal expansion index for each public chain from normalized within-repertoire ranks of inferred template counts. In a later analysis, generation probabilities were computed using a VDJ recombination model fitted to out-of-frame rearrangements, and the results were checked against IGoR. A later analysis scored TCR-TCR, TCR-HLA and TCR-CMV co-occurrence with hypergeometric tests, applying a repertoire-size bias correction to TCR pairs. In a later analysis, false discovery rates were estimated by permuting HLA or CMV assignments 20 times. A later analysis grouped co-occurring TCRs with DBSCAN, adding TCRdist sequence similarity when clustering within HLA-allele-positive subsets. Repertoires with fewer than 30,000 or more than 120,000 public chains, plus five repertoires with anomalous nucleotide sharing, were excluded from co-occurrence clustering. The clones in this table, taken by TCRdb from immuneACCESS, are in-frame only. Not every clone is retained; where verified, under half of the shortfall comes from an unresolved V gene, and the cause of the rest is unknown. The D gene and trimming were derived from the DNA, and the V and J assignments and clone size from that table. The sample records over 95,000 clones, about 70% of which are singletons. Of the sample, approximately 2% is held by the ten largest clones.

The germline ends are 11 bases apart after V is trimmed by 0 bases and J by 0 bases. Taken from the germline V gene, the CDR1 and CDR2 loops are KGHSH and LQKENI. Taken from cysteine to phenylalanine, the CDR3 has 17 residues. Only the CDR3 DNA stays, 51 bases, in frame from base 1. Worth noting for this clone: What this receptor recognizes is not known. No base-level quality is on record; no much larger clone is a single base apart.

In total, 500 to 700 healthy bone marrow donors made up the cohort. At the time of sampling, every cohort member was nominally healthy, though immune exposures that went unrecorded were likely present. CMV serostatus was recorded as positive for some 300 and negative for 352 of the 666 cohort members, whereas no CMV serostatus was recorded for the donor in question. A peripheral blood sample was collected from each donor, and TCR beta sequencing was performed on peripheral blood mononuclear cells. Genomic DNA was extracted from the blood cell samples with the Qiagen DNeasy Blood Extraction Kit. This chain joins TRBV18 to TRBJ1-4; the D gene lacks a confident call. This clonotype was obtained from a human donor in good health. Specimen: PBMCs. The CDR3 region: CASSPPPFGATNEKLFF. The DNA is as follows: TGTGCCAGCTCACCACCCCCATTCGGGGCAACTAATGAAAAACTGTTTTTT.